These 7 T cell receptor beta chains came from one sample sequenced in a study of blood T cell repertoires in COVID-19. Clones were sequenced by immunoSEQ multiplex PCR, and TCRdb holds only the in-frame ones, with some missing. The table includes 160,000 or so clones, 85% to 95% detected once. Sequencing was carried out using peripheral blood. All receptors derive from a woman aged 55-69 years with COVID-19, enrolled during active disease.

The J gene is TRBJ1-6, the V gene TRBV18; D ambiguous. CDR1 KGHSH and CDR2 LQKENI come from the germline V gene. The CDR3 has 13 residues. Deletions cut 5 bases from V and 7 bases from J, with 9 bases between. CDR3 coding DNA: TGTGCCAGCTCAGCAGGTGTCAATTCACCCCTCCACTTT. Residues: CASSAGVNSPLHF. The whole variable domain, filled in from reference TRBV18 and TRBJ1-6, reads NAGVMQNPRHLVRRRGQEARLRCSPMKGHSHVYWYRQLPEEGLKFMVYLQKENIIDESGMPKERFSAEFPKEGPSILRIQQVVRGDSAAYFCASSAGVNSPLHFGNGTRLTVT.

This chain uses TRBV5-1 with TRBJ1-5; no clear D gene. Germline V gives CDR1 SGHRS, CDR2 YFSETQ. Trimming removed 5 bases at V and 5 bases at J, with 11 bases between. CDR3 length equals 13 residues. The CDR3 here is CASRVDGDQPQHF. The CDR3 bases are TGCGCCAGCAGAGTGGACGGGGATCAGCCCCAGCATTTT. The complete variable domain, with remaining parts taken from reference TRBV5-1 and TRBJ1-5, reads KAGVTQTPRYLIKTRGQQVTLSCSPISGHRSVSWYQQTPGQGLQFLFEYFSETQRNKGNFPGRFSGRQFSNSRSEMNVSTLELGDSALYLCASRVDGDQPQHFGDGTRLSIL.

This clone was counted a single time. V and J are TRBV9 and TRBJ1-4; no clear D gene. Germline V gives CDR1 SGDLS, CDR2 YYNGEE. V was clipped by 7 bases and J by 3 bases, with 13 bases between them. The CDR3 sequence is 14 residues long. The CDR3 DNA reads as TGTGCCAGCGCGAAAGGACTGTCTAATGAAAAACTGTTTTTT. Its translation: CASAKGLSNEKLFF.

The V call is TRBV5-6, the J call TRBJ1-3, with a possible D match to TRBD1 (6 bases). Trimming took off 3 bases at V and 2 bases at J, with 15 bases between the two ends. Germline CDR1 and CDR2: SGHDT and YYEEEE. This CDR3 contains 16 residues. Here the CDR3 reads CASSSGHGGTGNTIYF. DNA of the CDR3: TGTGCCAGCAGCTCGGGACACGGAGGAACTGGAAACACCATATATTTT.

The chain is built from TRBV4-1 and TRBJ2-3; 11 nucleotides align to TRBD1. V lost 3 bases to trimming and J lost 3 bases; unmatched junction nucleotides: 5. CDR1 is MGHRA and CDR2 is YSYEKL in the germline V gene. The CDR3 sequence is 16 residues long. CDR3 amino acids: CASSHGRDRGTDTQYF. CDR3 nucleotides: TGCGCCAGCAGCCATGGCCGGGACAGGGGGACAGATACGCAGTATTTT.

V usage is TRBV29-1 and J usage is TRBJ1-1; D is uncertain. V dropped 2 bases and J dropped 8 bases, with 9 bases sitting between them. Looked up from germline, CDR1 is SQVTM and CDR2 is ANQGSEA. The CDR3 extends over 11 amino acids. The CDR3, as DNA: TGCAGCGTTGAATTTCGCGGGGAAGCTTTCTTT. Translated, it gives CSVEFRGEAFF.

This chain uses TRBV29-1 with TRBJ2-7; 8 bases are shared with TRBD1. V shed 1 base, J shed 3 bases, and the junction held 2 bases outside the gene matches. The CDR3 totals 13 residues. The germline V gene encodes CDR1 SQVTM and CDR2 ANQGSEA. Here the CDR3 DNA reads TGCAGCGTTGAAGCCGGACAGGGCTACGAGCAGTACTTC. The encoded protein is CSVEAGQGYEQYF.